The rows below give T cell receptor beta chains drawn from one sample of a study of T cell responses to AZD1222 COVID-19 vaccine. Measured with immunoSEQ multiplex PCR; TCRdb has only the in-frame clones, and not every one. The sample carries 170,000 or so clones, around 90% recorded once. Sequences were derived from peripheral blood, sampled on day 0 of AZD1222 vaccination. The origin of the receptors is an adult in good health. CDR3s include the opening cysteine and the closing phenylalanine or tryptophan. The D gene is left open where the match is weak. Clone sizes are given selectively: once, few, many, or a class where the clone is expanded.

j_call | clone_size | d_call | v_call | cdr3_aa | cdr3_nt
TRBJ2-1 | NA | NA | TRBV11-2 | CASSSTPGPGSNEQFF | TGTGCCAGCAGCTCAACCCCCGGCCCGGGCTCCAATGAGCAGTTCTTC
TRBJ1-2 | NA | TRBD1 | TRBV2 | CASSRTGSNYGYTF | TGTGCGTCTTCCCGGACAGGGTCGAACTATGGCTACACCTTC
TRBJ2-7 | NA | TRBD1 | TRBV27 | CASSLGDSKNEQYF | TGTGCCAGCAGTTTAGGGGACAGCAAAAACGAGCAGTACTTC
TRBJ2-1 | NA | NA | TRBV19 | CASSISDSYNEQFF | TGTGCCAGTAGTATATCGGATTCCTACAATGAGCAGTTCTTC
TRBJ1-2 | few | NA | TRBV19 | CASRPGHPQGNYGYTF | TGTGCCAGTAGGCCGGGACACCCCCAAGGGAACTATGGCTACACCTTC
TRBJ1-2 | NA | NA | TRBV28 | CASSLGGTRGDYGYTF | TGTGCCAGCAGTTTGGGAGGGACCCGGGGGGACTATGGCTACACCTTC
TRBJ1-1 | NA | NA | TRBV29-1 | CSVVYLNTEAFF | TGCAGCGTTGTTTACCTAAACACTGAAGCTTTCTTT
TRBJ2-3 | NA | TRBD2 | TRBV6-1 | CASSESAGGPDTQYF | TGTGCCAGCAGTGAATCGGCGGGAGGTCCAGATACGCAGTATTTT
TRBJ2-7 | NA | TRBD1 | TRBV27 | CASSPTGWTYEQYF | TGTGCCAGCAGCCCGACAGGGTGGACCTACGAGCAGTACTTC
TRBJ1-2 | NA | NA | TRBV3-1/TRBV3-2 | CASSQGERALYGYTF | TGTGCCAGCAGCCAAGGTGAAAGGGCATTGTATGGCTACACCTTC
TRBJ1-1 | NA | NA | TRBV11-2 | CASSLAPTQNTEAFF | TGTGCCAGCAGCTTAGCCCCCACCCAGAACACTGAAGCTTTCTTT
TRBJ2-3 | NA | NA | TRBV30 | CAWSLMRAQYF | TGTGCCTGGAGTCTCATGAGGGCGCAGTATTTT
TRBJ2-2 | few | NA | TRBV5-1 | CASSLDGEETGELFF | TGCGCCAGCAGCTTGGATGGGGAGGAGACCGGGGAGCTGTTTTTT
TRBJ1-1 | NA | NA | TRBV5-6 | CASSLLPATEAFF | TGTGCCAGCAGCTTGTTACCCGCCACTGAAGCTTTCTTT
TRBJ1-4 | NA | NA | TRBV6-5 | CASSYRPTNEKLFF | TGTGCCAGCAGTTACAGGCCAACTAATGAAAAACTGTTTTTT
TRBJ1-2 | NA | NA | TRBV27 | CASSRIGTGGGRYGYTF | TGTGCCAGCAGTCGAATCGGGACGGGTGGAGGCAGATATGGCTACACCTTC
TRBJ2-5 | NA | NA | TRBV7-3 | CASSLTLRTDHKRETQYF | TGTGCCAGCAGCTTGACCCTTCGGACCGATCATAAGCGGGAGACCCAGTACTTC
TRBJ2-7 | NA | NA | TRBV4-1 | CASSPRLLYEQYF | TGCGCCAGCAGCCCCCGACTCCTCTACGAGCAGTACTTC
TRBJ2-1 | NA | NA | TRBV4-2 | CASSQEVGSSYNEQFF | TGTGCCAGCAGCCAAGAGGTCGGGAGCTCCTACAATGAGCAGTTCTTC
TRBJ1-2 | few | TRBD1 | TRBV5-1 | CASSFTGGYGYTF | TGCGCCAGCAGCTTTACAGGGGGGTATGGCTACACCTTC
TRBJ2-2 | NA | NA | TRBV2 | CASTGDQHTGELFF | TGTGCCAGCACCGGGGACCAGCACACCGGGGAGCTGTTTTTT
TRBJ2-7 | NA | NA | TRBV5-1 | CASSLSSSSYEQYF | TGCGCCAGCAGCTTAAGCTCGTCCTCCTACGAGCAGTACTTC
TRBJ2-5 | NA | NA | TRBV19 | CATSRGDQETQYF | TGTGCCACCTCGAGGGGGGACCAAGAGACCCAGTACTTC
TRBJ1-5 | NA | NA | TRBV2 | CASSVGQGNQPQHF | TGTGCCAGCAGTGTAGGGCAGGGGAATCAGCCCCAGCATTTT
TRBJ1-6 | NA | NA | TRBV5-1 | CASSLERAANSPLHF | TGCGCCAGCAGCTTGGAACGAGCCGCTAATTCACCCCTCCACTTT
TRBJ2-7 | NA | NA | TRBV7-9 | CASSLAMAGAPNEQYF | TGTGCCAGCAGCTTAGCGATGGCGGGGGCCCCGAACGAGCAGTACTTC
TRBJ2-2 | NA | NA | TRBV2 | CASIGGVGTGELFF | TGTGCCAGCATCGGGGGAGTGGGGACCGGGGAGCTGTTTTTT
TRBJ2-7 | once | NA | TRBV2 | CASSPSSYEQYF | TGTGCCAGCAGTCCGAGCTCCTACGAGCAGTACTTC
TRBJ1-6 | NA | TRBD1 | TRBV19 | CASSGAGTGNSPLHF | TGTGCCAGTAGTGGAGCCGGGACAGGGAATTCACCCCTCCACTTT
TRBJ2-7 | NA | NA | TRBV5-1 | CASSLVPATYEQYF | TGCGCCAGCAGCTTGGTCCCTGCAACGTACGAGCAGTACTTC
TRBJ1-6 | NA | NA | TRBV5-1 | CASSTSYNSPLHF | TGCGCCAGCAGCACGTCTTATAATTCACCCCTCCACTTT
TRBJ2-7 | NA | TRBD1 | TRBV7-9 | CASSLEGTGIEQYF | TGTGCCAGCAGCTTAGAAGGGACAGGGATCGAGCAGTACTTC
TRBJ1-2 | NA | NA | TRBV7-9 | CASSLDIVGYTF | TGTGCCAGCAGCTTGGACATCGTTGGCTACACCTTC
TRBJ1-6 | once | NA | TRBV30 | CAWSTRGKDSPLHF | TGTGCCTGGAGCACGAGGGGAAAAGATTCACCCCTCCACTTT
TRBJ2-1 | NA | NA | TRBV7-3 | CASSLTGRGGSYNEQFF | TGTGCCAGCAGCTTAACGGGTCGAGGGGGCTCCTACAATGAGCAGTTCTTC